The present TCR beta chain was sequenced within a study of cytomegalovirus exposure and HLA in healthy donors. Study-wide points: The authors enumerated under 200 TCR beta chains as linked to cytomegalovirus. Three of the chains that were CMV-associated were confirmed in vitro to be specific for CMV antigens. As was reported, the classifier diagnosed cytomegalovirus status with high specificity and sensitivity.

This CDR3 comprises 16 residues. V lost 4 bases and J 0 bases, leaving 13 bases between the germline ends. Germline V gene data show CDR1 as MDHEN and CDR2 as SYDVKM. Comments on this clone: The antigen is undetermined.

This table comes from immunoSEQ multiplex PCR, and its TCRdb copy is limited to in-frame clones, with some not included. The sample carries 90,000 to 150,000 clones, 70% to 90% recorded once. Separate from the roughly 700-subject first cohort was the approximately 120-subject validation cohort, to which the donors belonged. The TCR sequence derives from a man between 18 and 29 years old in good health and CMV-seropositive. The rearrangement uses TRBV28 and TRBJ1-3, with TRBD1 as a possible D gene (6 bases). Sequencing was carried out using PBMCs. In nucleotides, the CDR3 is TGTGCCAGCAGTTCCGGACAGCTCAACTCTGGAAACACCATATATTTT. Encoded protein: CASSSGQLNSGNTIYF.